A single T cell receptor beta chain is shown here with its context. Any patient presenting with uncontrolled infection, other autoimmune disease, pregnancy or lactation was left out. TCR beta CDR3 sequences were amplified from RNA transcripts. Carried out on the TCR CDR3, a first-round RT-PCR used the HTBI primer set. A single record per CDR3 protein comes from TCRdb applying MiXCR to the multiplex PCR reads. The repertoire consists of approximately 410,000 distinct CDR3 sequences, with roughly 13% occurring once and the leading ten covering about 5%. Germline CDR1 reads MNHNS; CDR2 reads SASEGT. Trimming removed 5 bases from V and 12 bases from J; junction bases left unmatched: 7. CDR3 length: 15 residues. The record originates from a study of T cells in Graves' hyperthyroidism and ophthalmopathy. Study at large: Peripheral blood was drawn at first diagnosis, prior to all treatment.

The sequence was obtained from a woman aged 18-29 years with Graves' hyperthyroidism. Material for sequencing was blood. The chain couples TRBV6-1 to TRBJ2-1, with 16 bases that match TRBD2. The chain's CDR3 is CASSPGTSGRARQFF. CDR3 coding DNA: TGTGCCAGCAGTCCGGGGACTAGCGGGAGGGCACGGCAGTTCTTC.